One sample yielded the 27 T cell receptor beta chains listed below, sequenced in a study of T cells after yellow fever vaccination. TCRdb recomputed calls from the 5' RACE reads with MiXCR, one row per CDR3 protein. The sample contains 500,000 to 650,000 distinct CDR3 sequences, approximately 15% of which appear only once. This material consisted of PBMCs, taken on the day of the yellow fever booster vaccination. The receptors stem from a young man who received the YFV17D yellow fever vaccine.

This chain links TRBV27 with TRBJ2-2, with 7 bases lining up with TRBD2. This CDR3 spans 13 amino acids. CDR1 MNHEY and CDR2 SMNVEV come from the germline V gene (reference sequence). The V and J ends lost 6 bases and 7 bases, in that order; junction bases with no gene match: 5. CDR3 protein: CASRRGGSGELFF. The CDR3, as DNA: TGTGCCAGCAGGAGGGGCGGGAGCGGGGAGCTGTTTTTT.

A few counts support this clonotype. The J gene is TRBJ2-5, the V gene TRBV6-1; D might be TRBD1 (6 bases). From germline, CDR1 is MNHNS and CDR2 SASEGT. The ends were cut back, 7 bases at V and 5 bases at J, with 14 bases in the middle. This CDR3 is built from 13 residues. CDR3 loop: CASTPVRGETQYF. The CDR3 nucleotides read TGTGCCAGCACCCCCGTGAGGGGGGAGACCCAGTACTTC.

The J gene is TRBJ1-4, the V gene TRBV7-2, with unresolved D. The CDR3 spans 11 residues. CDR1 is SGHTA, CDR2 FQGNSA, per germline. V lost 6 bases and J lost 8, with 7 bases in between. DNA for the CDR3: TGTGCCAGCAGAAAAGACGAAAAACTGTTTTTT. Protein: CASRKDEKLFF.

In its sample, this clonotype was seen a few times. CDR3 bases: TGTGCCAGCAGCCCACAGACAGGGGGCGTCCCCGGGGAGCTGTTTTTT. Translation gives CASSPQTGGVPGELFF. The chain carries TRBV7-8 and TRBJ2-2; the match to TRBD1 covers 10 bases. CDR1 is SGHVS and CDR2 is FQNEAQ in the germline V gene. J lost 6 bases, V lost 5 bases, and 9 bases had no gene match. This CDR3 is built from 16 residues. The variable domain in full, with the rest retrieved from reference TRBV7-8 and TRBJ2-2, is GAGVSQSPRYKVAKRGQDVALRCDPISGHVSLFWYQQALGQGPEFLTYFQNEAQLDKSGLPSDRFFAERPEGSVSTLKIQRTQQEDSAVYLCASSPQTGGVPGELFFGEGSRLTVL.

CDR3 protein: CASGLVRGTSGRAYNEQFF. CDR3 sequence (DNA): TGTGCTAGTGGTTTGGTACGCGGGACTAGCGGGAGGGCCTACAATGAGCAGTTCTTC. The chain recombines TRBV12-5 with TRBJ2-1, with 16 bases that match TRBD2. The CDR3 spans 19 residues. The germline V gene encodes CDR1 LGHNT and CDR2 FRNRAP. The V segment lost 0 bases and the J segment 2 bases; nucleotides outside the gene matches: 4.

A few counts support this clonotype. The DNA for the CDR3 is TGTGCCAGCAGCCTCCGGACAGGGCTTGGAAACACCATATATTTT. Its translation: CASSLRTGLGNTIYF. V is TRBV11-2 and J is TRBJ1-3; 8 nucleotides agree with TRBD1. The CDR3 contains 15 residues. The V segment lost 5 bases and the J segment 3 bases; nucleotides outside the gene matches: 6. CDR1 is SGHAT and CDR2 is FQNNGV in the germline V gene.

This chain uses TRBV9 with TRBJ1-1, with 7 bases lining up with TRBD1. J was trimmed by 6 bases and V by 0 bases; bases with no gene match: 5. The germline V gene encodes CDR1 SGDLS and CDR2 YYNGEE. The CDR3 runs to 14 residues. The CDR3 here is CASSVVMTGPEAFF. In DNA, the CDR3 is TGTGCCAGCAGCGTAGTGATGACAGGGCCTGAAGCTTTCTTT.

Only a few counts were recorded for this clonotype. The chain has TRBV4-3 and TRBJ2-1; TRBD2 aligns across 9 bases. Trimming took 3 bases from V and 2 from J; bases not matched to a gene: 11. The CDR3 runs 18 residues. The V gene's germline CDR1 is LGHNA and CDR2 YSLEER. The CDR3 loop reads CASSQMAGGGSPYNEQFF. CDR3 nucleotides: TGCGCCAGCAGCCAGATGGCGGGAGGGGGTTCCCCCTACAATGAGCAGTTCTTC.

There are a few counts of this clonotype. The rearrangement uses TRBV6-1 and TRBJ1-4, with D tentatively TRBD1 (6 bases). This CDR3 is built from 18 residues. The germline gives CDR1 MNHNS, CDR2 SASEGT. Trimming cost V 6 bases and J 7 bases, with 27 bases left between them. CDR3 amino acids: CASRRLAGVEERSEKLFF. CDR3 bases: TGTGCCAGCAGGAGATTAGCAGGGGTCGAGGAACGGAGTGAAAAACTGTTTTTT.

There are many counts of this clonotype. The chain employs TRBV6-1 and TRBJ2-2, with D possibly TRBD1 on 6 matching bases. CDR3 length: 16 residues. Per the germline V gene, CDR1 is MNHNS and CDR2 is SASEGT. Trimming took 9 bases from V and 2 from J, leaving 19 bases between them. The CDR3 DNA reads as TGTGCCAGTGGCGGGTACCAGGGGCCCAACACCGGGGAGCTGTTTTTT. Translation: CASGGYQGPNTGELFF.

The rearrangement joins TRBV5-1 to TRBJ1-1; D might be TRBD1 (5 bases). The ends were cut back, 1 base at V and 3 bases at J, with 13 bases in the middle. The CDR3 contains 15 residues. The germline V gene has CDR1 SGHRS and CDR2 YFSETQ. The CDR3 region is CASSLWDGGDTEAFF. DNA of the CDR3: TGCGCCAGCAGCTTGTGGGACGGGGGGGACACTGAAGCTTTCTTT.

The chain joins TRBV10-1 to TRBJ2-1; TRBD2 is a possible D gene (7 bases). Trimming shortened V by 1 base and J by 6 bases, and 19 bases separated the two germline ends. The length of the CDR3 is 17 residues. Germline CDR1 is WNHNN and CDR2 is SYGVQD (reference sequence). As DNA, the CDR3 is TGCGCCAGCAGTGAGTACTCCGGACTAGGGGGGCCCAATGAGCAGTTCTTC. This sequence encodes CASSEYSGLGGPNEQFF.

This clonotype was observed many times. CDR3 residues: CASSLGATSRRNIQYF. The DNA of the CDR3 is TGTGCCAGCAGTTTAGGGGCGACCTCCCGCCGGAACATTCAGTACTTC. The V gene is TRBV28, the J gene TRBJ2-4, with a possible D match to TRBD1 (5 bases). Germline CDR1 MDHEN, CDR2 SYDVKM. This CDR3 is built from 16 residues. Deletions cut 2 bases from V and 7 bases from J, with 18 bases between.

This sequence joins TRBV10-2 and TRBJ2-7; no firm D call. This CDR3 spans 17 amino acids. CDR1 is WSHSY and CDR2 is SAAADI in the germline V gene. The V gene lost 3 bases and the J gene lost 1 base, with 19 bases spanning the gap. CDR3 region: CASSERSRVLYSYEQYF. The CDR3 bases are TGCGCCAGCAGTGAAAGGAGTAGGGTACTCTATTCCTACGAGCAGTACTTC.

This rearrangement joins TRBV19 to TRBJ2-5; no reliable D call. Trimming removed 3 bases from V and 5 bases from J, with 13 bases in between. CDR3 size: 14 residues. CDR1 is LNHDA and CDR2 is SQIVND in the germline V gene (reference sequence). CDR3 coding DNA: TGTGCCAGTAGTATGAGTCGGACCCCCGAGACCCAGTACTTC. Translating it yields CASSMSRTPETQYF.

The chain uses TRBV7-2 and TRBJ2-1; TRBD2 matches at 8 bases. This CDR3 has 16 residues. V trimming: 5 bases; J trimming: 10 bases; junction bases outside the gene matches: 16. Germline CDR1 reads SGHTA; CDR2 reads FQGNSA. The CDR3 here is CASSLMGAGGQWEQFF. CDR3 nucleotides: TGTGCCAGCAGCCTAATGGGGGCGGGAGGACAATGGGAGCAGTTCTTC.

In nucleotides, the CDR3 is TGTGCCAGCAGCCAAGATGCGGTAGCGTTGAGCACAGATACGCAGTATTTT. This sequence encodes CASSQDAVALSTDTQYF. The chain is built from TRBV3-1 and TRBJ2-3, with D maybe TRBD2 (5 bases). Trimming removed 0 bases at V and 0 bases at J, with 13 bases between. Germline CDR1 is LGHDT and CDR2 is YNNKEL (reference sequence). CDR3 length: 17 residues.

The chain has TRBV6-6 and TRBJ2-7; 10 bases line up with TRBD1. Looked up from germline, CDR1 is MNHNY and CDR2 is SVGAGI (reference sequence). J lost 4 bases, V lost 8 bases, and 5 bases had no gene match. There are 13 residues in the CDR3. Written as DNA, the CDR3 is TGTGCCAGCGGCACGGGACAGGGGTACGAGCAGTACTTC. Translating gives CASGTGQGYEQYF.

As to this clonotype: Germline is not matched at one junction end, which may reflect a read error. The J gene is TRBJ2-3, the V gene TRBV11-2; TRBD1 is a possible D gene (5 bases). Germline V gene sequence: CDR1 SGHAT, CDR2 FQNNGV. The CDR3 length is 13 residues. The DNA for the CDR3 is TGTGCCAGCAGCTTTAAGGTCACAGGTACGCAGTATTTT. Protein sequence: CASSFKVTGTQYF.

The chain carries TRBV6-2 or TRBV6-3 and TRBJ2-2; the D gene is possibly TRBD1 (5 bases). Germline values: CDR1 MNHEY, CDR2 SVGEGT. Between the trimmed V and J ends, which lost 10 bases and 7 bases, there was a span of 25 bases. This CDR3 comprises 16 residues. The CDR3 DNA is TGTGCCACGACGACCTGGACAAAGGGTTTGGGCGGGGAGCTGTTTTTT. This codes for CATTTWTKGLGGELFF.

V gene TRBV7-9 combines with J gene TRBJ1-1, with D possibly TRBD1 on 6 matching bases. Per germline, CDR1 SEHNR and CDR2 FQNEAQ (reference sequence). This CDR3 comprises 16 residues. The V gene lost 5 bases and the J gene lost 1 base, with 17 bases spanning the gap. The DNA of the CDR3 is TGTGCCAGCAGCAGGACCAGGGGCGCGGGGAACACTGAAGCTTTCTTT. This translates into CASSRTRGAGNTEAFF.

This clonotype turned up a few times. The rearrangement links TRBV6-1 to TRBJ2-5; maybe TRBD2 (5 bases). CDR1 and CDR2 from the germline V gene are MNHNS and SASEGT. This CDR3 has 16 amino acids. Trimming took 1 base from V and 0 from J, leaving 12 bases between them. The CDR3 reads CASSEGRRGYQETQYF. CDR3 nucleotide sequence: TGTGCCAGCAGTGAAGGTAGACGGGGTTACCAAGAGACCCAGTACTTC.

This clonotype was seen more than once but under ten times. V gene TRBV29-1 combines with J gene TRBJ2-3, with TRBD2 as a possible D gene (5 bases). This CDR3 has 14 amino acids. Germline V gene sequence: CDR1 SQVTM, CDR2 ANQGSEA. Trimming shortened V by 4 bases and J by 0 bases, and 11 bases separated the two germline ends. The CDR3 DNA reads as TGCAGCGTTGGGAGAGGGTCGAGCACAGATACGCAGTATTTT. Residues: CSVGRGSSTDTQYF.

This clonotype showed up just a few times. The chain has TRBV28 and TRBJ2-5, with D tentatively TRBD2 (5 bases). The CDR3 extends over 15 amino acids. Trimming cost V 5 bases and J 1 base, with 14 bases left between them. CDR1 and CDR2 from the germline V gene are MDHEN and SYDVKM. CDR3 region: CASSGAGPGQETQYF. In DNA, the CDR3 is TGTGCCAGCAGTGGTGCGGGTCCGGGCCAAGAGACCCAGTACTTC. Complete variable domain (other parts from reference TRBV28 and TRBJ2-5): DVKVTQSSRYLVKRTGEKVFLECVQDMDHENMFWYRQDPGLGLRLIYFSYDVKMKEKGDIPEGYSVSREKKERFSLILESASTNQTSMYLCASSGAGPGQETQYFGPGTRLLVL.

This clonotype was detected a few times. The chain employs TRBV13 and TRBJ2-1; D is possibly TRBD1 or TRBD2 (5 bases each). Germline V gene lookup returns CDR1 PRHDT and CDR2 FYEKMQ (reference sequence). V gave up 0 bases and J gave up 6 bases, with 18 bases separating them. The CDR3 is 17 amino acids. The CDR3 DNA follows: TGTGCCAGCAGCTTAGGCCTGGGGACCCGGACCCCCAATGAGCAGTTCTTC. It is translated as CASSLGLGTRTPNEQFF.

This clonotype was recorded many times. The chain has TRBV27 and TRBJ1-1; TRBD1 agrees at 7 bases. CDR3 length: 14 residues. The V gene's germline CDR1 is MNHEY and CDR2 SMNVEV (reference sequence). V gave up 0 bases and J gave up 4 bases; unmatched junction bases: 2. The CDR3 loop reads CASSLSHRGTEAFF. The CDR3 DNA sequence: TGTGCCAGCAGTTTATCGCACAGGGGCACTGAAGCTTTCTTT.

CDR3 residues: CASSLTGVGYEQYF. The DNA for the CDR3 is TGTGCCAGCAGTTTGACGGGGGTGGGCTACGAGCAGTACTTC. This chain connects TRBV12-3 or TRBV12-4 to TRBJ2-7; D is perhaps TRBD2 (6 bases). There are 14 residues in the CDR3. V was shortened by 3 bases and J by 3 bases, with 12 bases between the two germline ends.